Shown below are 17 T cell receptor beta chains from a single sample sequenced in a study of beta chain features in type 1 diabetes. General study results and limits: Across all four CD4+ subsets, people with type 1 diabetes showed modestly shorter TCRB CDR3s.

TCRB transcripts that were expressed got sequenced, as all of the isolated RNA had been reverse transcribed. The repertoire was sequenced with immunoSEQ multiplex PCR; TCRdb's copy has only in-frame clones and lacks some. The sample has 200,000 to 300,000 clones, around 21% seen once. These TCRs are of unknown antigen specificity. Material: naive CD4+ T cells from blood. Receptor source: a woman in her thirties or forties with type 1 diabetes.

There are a few counts of this clone. The CDR3 protein is CASSPWEGEAFF. The CDR3 nucleotides read TGTGCCAGCTCACCGTGGGAGGGTGAAGCTTTCTTT. The chain uses TRBV18 and TRBJ1-1; D unclear. Germline lookup yields CDR1 KGHSH and CDR2 LQKENI. V lost 3 bases and J 7 bases, leaving 9 bases between the germline ends. There are 12 residues in the CDR3.

This clone came up a few times. The V call is TRBV7-9, the J call TRBJ2-1; no clear D gene. The CDR3 spans 12 residues. Trimming stripped 4 bases from V and 8 bases from J, with 9 bases between. Germline V gene sequence: CDR1 SEHNR, CDR2 FQNEAQ (reference sequence). The chain's CDR3 is CASSYLEHEQFF. The CDR3 DNA reads as TGTGCCAGCAGCTACTTAGAGCATGAGCAGTTCTTC.

The chain joins TRBV5-1 to TRBJ1-4; perhaps TRBD1 as D (6 bases). The CDR3 runs to 14 residues. Per the germline V gene, CDR1 is SGHRS and CDR2 is YFSETQ. Between the trimmed V and J ends, which lost 2 bases and 7 bases, there was a span of 12 bases. Written as DNA, the CDR3 is TGCGCCAGCAGCTTCGAGACAGGTCTTGAAAAACTGTTTTTT. Translated, it gives CASSFETGLEKLFF.

In its sample, this clone was seen a few times. This chain links TRBV7-2 with TRBJ2-1, with 9 bases that match TRBD2. The CDR3 spans 15 residues. V was pared by 3 bases and J by 8 bases, with 8 bases of the junction left unmatched. Germline CDR1 reads SGHTA; CDR2 reads FQGNSA. The CDR3 DNA reads as TGTGCCAGCAGCTTGGAGGGCCTAGCGGGATATGAGCAGTTCTTC. It specifies CASSLEGLAGYEQFF. The whole variable domain, remainder taken from reference TRBV7-2 and TRBJ2-1, is GAGVSQSPSNKVTEKGKDVELRCDPISGHTALYWYRQSLGQGLEFLIYFQGNSAPDKSGLPSDRFSAERTGGSVSTLTIQRTQQEDSAVYLCASSLEGLAGYEQFFGPGTRLTVL.

This clone was counted between two and nine times. The chain joins TRBV6-6 to TRBJ1-5; D unclear. Trimming removed 11 bases from V and 0 bases from J, with 8 bases in between. The germline CDR1 and CDR2 sequences are MNHNY and SVGAGI (reference sequence). This CDR3 region has 12 residues. In nucleotides, the CDR3 is TGTGCCTGCGGGTATAGCAATCAGCCCCAGCATTTT. Translated, it gives CACGYSNQPQHF.

This clone was counted only a few times. The chain has TRBV4-3 and TRBJ2-5; tentative D call: TRBD1 (5 bases). Per the germline V gene, CDR1 is LGHNA and CDR2 is YSLEER. V was cut by 1 base and J by 5 bases, with 14 bases left in between. The CDR3 loop spans 15 amino acids. The CDR3 protein is CASSQGSGSGETQYF. CDR3 in DNA: TGCGCCAGCAGCCAAGGGTCAGGGTCTGGGGAGACCCAGTACTTC.

This clone has just a few counts. The V call is TRBV29-1, the J call TRBJ1-1; perhaps TRBD1 as D (5 bases). V dropped 1 base and J dropped 11 bases, with 17 bases sitting between them. CDR3 length: 13 residues. From germline, CDR1 is SQVTM and CDR2 ANQGSEA. DNA of the CDR3: TGCAGCGTTGAAGCCTCTACAGGCCTTTGGGCTTTCTTT. It specifies CSVEASTGLWAFF.

The CDR3 loop is CSVEGGRYQETQYF. In DNA, the CDR3 is TGCAGCGTTGAAGGAGGGAGGTACCAAGAGACCCAGTACTTC. This chain connects TRBV29-1 to TRBJ2-5, with D perhaps matching TRBD2 (6 bases). Per the germline V gene, CDR1 is SQVTM and CDR2 is ANQGSEA. This CDR3 is built from 14 residues. Trimming pared 1 base from V and 0 bases from J, leaving 9 bases between.

Notes on this clone: The same CDR3 is also encoded by other DNA sequences in this sample. This sequence joins TRBV6-5 and TRBJ1-1; D remains unclear. The CDR3 has 13 residues. In germline, CDR1 is MNHEY, CDR2 SVGAGI. Between the trimmed V and J ends, which lost 0 bases and 1 base, there was a span of 3 bases. CDR3 nucleotides: TGTGCCAGCAGTTACTCGAGGAACACTGAAGCTTTCTTT. Translated: CASSYSRNTEAFF.

The chain combines TRBV25-1 with TRBJ2-1; 8 bases map to TRBD1. Trimming took 5 bases from V and 8 from J; bases not matched to a gene: 14. CDR3 size: 16 residues. Per the germline V gene, CDR1 is MGHDK and CDR2 is SYGVNS. CDR3 in DNA: TGTGCCAGCAGTAACTCCCGGGACAGGCCCACGGATGAGCAGTTCTTC. This codes for CASSNSRDRPTDEQFF.

This clone was counted a few times. V gene TRBV4-1 combines with J gene TRBJ2-1; 9 bases map to TRBD1. The germline V gene encodes CDR1 MGHRA and CDR2 YSYEKL. V dropped 0 bases and J dropped 4; count of bases not matched to a gene: 4. The CDR3 runs to 16 residues. CDR3 region: CASSQDNRGLYNEQFF. The DNA of the CDR3 is TGCGCCAGCAGCCAAGATAACAGGGGGCTTTACAATGAGCAGTTCTTC.

The chain recombines TRBV25-1 with TRBJ1-1, with 7 bases fitting TRBD1. CDR1 MGHDK and CDR2 SYGVNS come from the germline V gene. The V and J ends lost 2 bases and 6 bases, in that order; junction bases with no gene match: 3. The CDR3 consists of 13 residues. The CDR3 protein is CASSEPGTAEAFF. CDR3 DNA sequence: TGTGCCAGCAGTGAACCCGGGACAGCTGAAGCTTTCTTT.

V is TRBV29-1 and J is TRBJ2-1; 10 nucleotides line up with TRBD1. The germline V gene encodes CDR1 SQVTM and CDR2 ANQGSEA. Trimming removed 8 bases from V and 8 bases from J; junction bases left unmatched: 6. This CDR3 comprises 12 residues. The CDR3 is CSPRDRGDEQFF. The CDR3 region has the DNA TGCAGCCCCCGGGACAGGGGCGATGAGCAGTTCTTC.

This chain uses TRBV6-5 with TRBJ2-3; maybe TRBD2 (7 bases). The germline V gene encodes CDR1 MNHEY and CDR2 SVGAGI. The CDR3 has 14 residues. V was trimmed by 5 bases and J by 6 bases, leaving 15 bases between them. The CDR3 coding sequence is TGTGCCAGCAGTCGCGGGGGCCCCCGGGATACGCAGTATTTT. Translation gives CASSRGGPRDTQYF.

The rearrangement links TRBV7-2 to TRBJ2-7, with D uncertain. Germline V CDR1 and CDR2: SGHTA, FQGNSA. The length of the CDR3 is 13 residues. V was pared by 2 bases and J by 3 bases, with 8 bases between. The CDR3 nucleotides are TGTGCCAGCAGCTTACAGGCCCTCTACGAGCAGTACTTC. This codes for CASSLQALYEQYF.

The chain links TRBV4-3 to TRBJ1-5; no firm D call. The CDR3 is made up of 14 amino acids. The V end lost 0 bases, the J end lost 7 bases, and 10 bases lay between the germline ends. Germline V lookup: CDR1 LGHNA, CDR2 YSLEER. The DNA for the CDR3 is TGCGCCAGCAGCCAAGAGAGCCGGGGACAGCCCCAGCATTTT. As protein: CASSQESRGQPQHF.

This clone has more than one count but fewer than ten. The CDR3 DNA sequence: TGTGCCAGCAGCTTGGGAGACAGACCGTCCTCCTACGAGCAGTACTTC. This gives the protein CASSLGDRPSSYEQYF. This rearrangement joins TRBV5-4 to TRBJ2-7; maybe TRBD1 (5 bases). Deletions cut 0 bases from V and 0 bases from J, with 13 bases between. The germline V gene has CDR1 SGHNT and CDR2 YYREEE (reference sequence). The CDR3 is made up of 16 amino acids.